This record looks at one T cell receptor beta chain sequence and its context. This clonotype was counted a few times. The specificity of this receptor is unknown. The record has no base qualities; no much larger clone is one base away. CDR1 SNHLY and CDR2 FYNNEI were looked up in the germline V gene. Inclusive of the bounding cysteine and phenylalanine, the CDR3 is 14 residues long. Only the CDR3 region is kept as DNA, spanning 42 bases read in frame from base 1. V lost 3 bases and J lost 7 bases, and the count of bases not matched to a germline gene is 7. The source of the sample is a study of Graves' ophthalmopathy and Graves' hyperthyroidism (dated by TCRdb to 2016 to 2019). With respect to the entire study: Peripheral blood samples were taken at the time of initial diagnosis, before any treatment was given. TCR beta repertoire signatures were used to distinguish Graves' ophthalmopathy from Graves' hyperthyroidism and to predict progression to ophthalmopathy. To explore V-J signatures that distinguish ophthalmopathy from hyperthyroidism, a discovery set of under 110 patients was enrolled, made up of over 40 with ophthalmopathy and some 58 with stable hyperthyroidism. After sampling, hyperthyroidism patients received methimazole starting at 30 mg daily, and ophthalmopathy patients received high-dose intravenous methylprednisolone. An independent validation cohort comprised some 19 hyperthyroidism patients and 15 to 17 patients who later progressed from hyperthyroidism to ophthalmopathy. In total, approximately 130 blood samples were TCR-sequenced: approximately 42 ophthalmopathy, approximately 80 hyperthyroidism and approximately 17 hyperthyroidism-to-ophthalmopathy patients. In over 5 hyperthyroidism patients, the T-cell repertoires found in thyroid tissue were compared with those found in blood. Broad study findings and their caveats: Sample size was not statistically predetermined, and group allocation was not concealed from the investigators. In validation, the model predicted ophthalmopathy progression with about 71% sensitivity and roughly 78% specificity; some 13 predicted patients were CT-confirmed with GO in a median of approximately six months. Among expanded thyroid clonotypes with frequency above 0.001, most also showed up in blood, which suggests that blood repertoires may reflect the thyroid immune response. In cross-validation, the 13-signature model distinguished ophthalmopathy from stable hyperthyroidism with 85% to 90% sensitivity and 81% to 83% specificity, and in the test set the corresponding values were roughly 80% and 76%.

Patients with ophthalmopathy had moderately to severely active disease, with a Clinical Activity Score of 3 or more, a NOSPECS grade of 4 or more, and a disease duration of less than 3 months. Patients were excluded if they had other autoimmune diseases, uncontrolled infections, pregnancy or lactation. Clinical symptoms, serum thyroxine, TRAb, thyroid ultrasound and orbital computed tomography were used for diagnosis. Using Ficoll-Paque density gradient centrifugation, PBMCs were isolated from 8.5 to 10 ml of fresh peripheral blood. Total RNA was extracted with Trizol reagent and quality-checked on an Agilent 2100 Bioanalyzer. For repertoire sequencing, the TCR beta CDR3 regions were amplified from RNA transcripts. The first round was an RT-PCR using HTBI primers with the Qiagen OneStep RT-PCR kit, and this first round was followed by a second-round multiplex PCR, then size selection and purification. The libraries underwent paired-end sequencing with 100 bp reads on an Illumina HiSeq2000. The source study handled its data this way. SOAPnuke was used to process the reads, removing any read that contained adapters or uncalled bases, had a mean Phred below 15, or lacked an exact match to the constant primer or identifier. COPE v1.2.5 was used to merge high-quality paired reads. Unique nucleotide sequences were defined as clonotypes and aligned to IMGT TRB V, D and J references using MiTCR v1.1. The analysis was limited to V-J combinations with a frequency above 0.0001, which together covered approximately 99% of the repertoires. For each V-J combination, a TCR clonal expansion and chaos score was defined as F50 clonal expansion divided by the chaos observed in the TCRdist matrix. Features were reduced by Welch's t-statistics and random forest to around 14 V-J combinations, which fed a naive Bayes classifier. Thyroid-blood repertoire similarity was quantified with the Morisita-Horn index. TCRdb handled the public reads itself, with Q25 trimming in fastp and clone calling in MiXCR, and kept productive beta chains. Each record represents a unique CDR3 protein, reported with the most common genes and DNA among its rows. TCRdb's processing, not the authors' own work, is the source of the V and J calls. This sample has 500,000 to 800,000 distinct CDR3 sequences in its table, and 35% to 45% of those were observed once. Around 3% of the sample comes from the top ten.

The V and J segments used are TRBV2 and TRBJ1-2, and 8 junction bases match TRBD1. The TCR originated in an adult man with Graves' ophthalmopathy. Material for sequencing was peripheral blood. The CDR3 reads as follows: CASSDVRGLRGYTF. The nucleotides are TGTGCCAGCAGTGACGTCAGGGGGCTACGTGGCTACACCTTC.